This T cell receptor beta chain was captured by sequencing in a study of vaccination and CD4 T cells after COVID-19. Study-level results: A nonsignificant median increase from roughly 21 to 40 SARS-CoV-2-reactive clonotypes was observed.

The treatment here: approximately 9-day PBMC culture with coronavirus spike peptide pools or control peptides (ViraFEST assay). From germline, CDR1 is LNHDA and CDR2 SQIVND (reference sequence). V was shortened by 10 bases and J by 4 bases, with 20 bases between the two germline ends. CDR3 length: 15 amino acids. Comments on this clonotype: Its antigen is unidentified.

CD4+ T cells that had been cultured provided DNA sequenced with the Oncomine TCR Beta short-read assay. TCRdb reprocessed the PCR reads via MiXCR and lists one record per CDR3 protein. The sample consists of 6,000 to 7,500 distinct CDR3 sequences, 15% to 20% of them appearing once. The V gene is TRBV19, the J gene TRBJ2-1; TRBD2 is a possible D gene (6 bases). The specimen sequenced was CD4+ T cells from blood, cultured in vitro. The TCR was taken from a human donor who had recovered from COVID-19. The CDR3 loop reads CATKRGSGVYNEQFF. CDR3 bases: TGTGCCACTAAAAGAGGTAGCGGCGTTTACAATGAGCAGTTCTTC.